The 4 T cell receptor beta chains reported below all come from one sample, sequenced in a study of blood T cells in healthy people across ages. The second PCR ran about 6 to 11 cycles with a sample-barcoded 5' primer and J-beta primers. MiXCR was run by TCRdb on the 5' RACE reads, yielding one entry per CDR3 protein. The data show some 670,000 distinct CDR3 sequences, 52% seen once. Sequencing input: blood. All receptors derive from a woman of 80 years or more in good health.

The J gene is TRBJ1-1, the V gene TRBV2; 8 bases match TRBD1. The CDR3 has 14 amino acids. Germline V CDR1 and CDR2: SNHLY, FYNNEI. V was clipped by 4 bases and J by 4 bases; unmatched bases: 5. Here the CDR3 reads CASSVGQGSTEAFF. The CDR3 DNA follows: TGTGCCAGCAGTGTTGGACAGGGTAGCACTGAAGCTTTCTTT.

This clonotype was observed a single time. The chain recombines TRBV5-1 with TRBJ2-7, with unresolved D. The CDR3 spans 14 residues. Germline V gene lookup returns CDR1 SGHRS and CDR2 YFSETQ. V dropped 0 bases and J dropped 3 bases, with 10 bases sitting between them. This chain's CDR3 is CASSLENRDYEQYF. CDR3 sequence (DNA): TGCGCCAGCAGCTTGGAAAACCGAGACTACGAGCAGTACTTC.

The V gene is TRBV29-1, the J gene TRBJ2-7; 7 bases align to TRBD1. CDR1 is SQVTM, CDR2 ANQGSEA, per germline. Trimming at V came to 7 bases and at J to 10 bases, leaving 10 bases not matched to a gene. The CDR3 runs 11 residues. CDR3 coding DNA: TGCAGCGGGGAACTAGACAGGGTTCAGTACTTC. Encoded protein: CSGELDRVQYF.

The chain combines TRBV27 with TRBJ1-2, with TRBD1 identical over 7 bases. Trimming removed 4 bases from V and 5 bases from J; junction bases left unmatched: 10. This CDR3 is built from 15 residues. Germline V gene sequence: CDR1 MNHEY, CDR2 SMNVEV (reference sequence). Written as DNA, the CDR3 is TGTGCCAGCAGTTCGTACGGACAGGCCCAATATGGCTACACCTTC. Translated, it gives CASSSYGQAQYGYTF.